A single T cell receptor (beta chain) is shown here with its context. Antigen specificity is unknown. Germline V gene data show CDR1 as MNHEY and CDR2 as SVGEGT. CDR3 size: 16 residues. This record comes from a study of tumor and adjacent non-tumor tissue in lung cancer. Study background: Aged about 31 to 80 years, patients included fewer than 11 men and 5 women with stage I to III disease. Study-wide results and caveats: Significantly higher TCR diversity was found in tumor than normal lung.

This sample's RNA came from whole unsorted tissue. A modified ARM-PCR protocol with three rounds of nested PCR amplified TCRbeta. TCRdb reprocessed the multiplex PCR reads with MiXCR, giving one entry per CDR3 protein. The table records 100,000 to 150,000 distinct CDR3 sequences, 66% of them present only once. The gene calls are TRBV6-2 or TRBV6-3 and TRBJ2-5; D is possibly TRBD2 (6 bases). Sequenced input: lung tumor tissue. The receptor's source is a man aged 25-45 years with non-small cell lung cancer. The CDR3 coding sequence is TGTGTCGGCAGTTCACTGCCGGGACTTGTCCAAGAGACCCAGTACTTC. It is translated as CVGSSLPGLVQETQYF.